A single sample is the source of the 13 T cell receptor beta chains below, sequenced in a study of cytomegalovirus exposure and HLA in healthy donors. The PCR employed 60 Vbeta primers together with 13 Jbeta primers. Generated by immunoSEQ multiplex PCR, the TCRdb table keeps only in-frame clones and is missing some. The data contain 85,000 to 120,000 clones, 75% of them singletons. The material sequenced was PBMCs. All receptors derive from a male donor in good health and CMV-seropositive.

This sequence joins TRBV6-5 and TRBJ2-3, with D perhaps TRBD2 (6 bases). V lost 2 bases and J lost 6, with 15 bases in between. The germline CDR1 and CDR2 sequences are MNHEY and SVGAGI. This CDR3 has 15 amino acids. The CDR3 DNA follows: TGTGCCAGCAGTTACGGGACGGCTGGGGGGGATACGCAGTATTTT. It is translated as CASSYGTAGGDTQYF.

This clone was observed once. V usage is TRBV30 and J usage is TRBJ1-5, with 9 bases aligning to TRBD1. The germline V gene has CDR1 GTSNPN and CDR2 SVGIG (reference sequence). This CDR3 has 13 amino acids. V shed 5 bases and J 4 bases; nucleotides not matched to a gene: 3. This chain's CDR3 is CAWAGQGNQPQHF. CDR3 DNA sequence: TGTGCCTGGGCGGGACAGGGAAATCAGCCCCAGCATTTT.

This clone has only a few counts. This chain links TRBV5-1 with TRBJ2-1, with 9 bases fitting TRBD1. CDR1 SGHRS and CDR2 YFSETQ come from the germline V gene. After removal of 0 bases from V and 1 base from J, the junction contained 5 bases not matched to a gene. The CDR3 spans 17 residues. The CDR3 region is CASSLGGGTGSYNEQFF. The CDR3 DNA is TGCGCCAGCAGCTTGGGGGGCGGGACAGGGTCCTACAATGAGCAGTTCTTC. The full variable domain, completed using reference TRBV5-1 and TRBJ2-1, is KAGVTQTPRYLIKTRGQQVTLSCSPISGHRSVSWYQQTPGQGLQFLFEYFSETQRNKGNFPGRFSGRQFSNSRSEMNVSTLELGDSALYLCASSLGGGTGSYNEQFFGPGTRLTVL.

The chain joins TRBV4-3 to TRBJ1-5, with 7 positions matching TRBD1. This CDR3 has 15 residues. Germline V CDR1 and CDR2: LGHNA, YSLEER. V gave up 0 bases and J gave up 5 bases; unmatched junction bases: 4. CDR3 sequence reads: CASSQEYRGYQPQHF. Written as DNA, the CDR3 is TGCGCCAGCAGCCAAGAATACAGGGGTTATCAGCCCCAGCATTTT.

This clone appeared once. This chain joins TRBV29-1 and TRBJ2-7, with D perhaps matching TRBD1 (6 bases). There are 12 residues in the CDR3. Germline lookup yields CDR1 SQVTM and CDR2 ANQGSEA. Trimming took off 4 bases at V and 6 bases at J, with 13 bases between the two ends. CDR3 region: CSVVGQGSEQYF. The CDR3 bases are TGCAGCGTTGTGGGGCAGGGGAGCGAGCAGTACTTC.

The chain couples TRBV9 to TRBJ1-2; D is unresolved. Germline assignment: CDR1 SGDLS and CDR2 YYNGEE. V lost 3 bases and J 4 bases, leaving 7 bases between the germline ends. The CDR3 has 12 amino acids. The CDR3 DNA follows: TGTGCCAGCAGCGGGAGCTCCTATGGCTACACCTTC. Translating it yields CASSGSSYGYTF.

This clone came up once. V usage is TRBV28 and J usage is TRBJ2-7; the D gene is possibly TRBD1 (6 bases). The V end lost 6 bases, the J end lost 3 bases, and 9 bases lay between the germline ends. CDR1 and CDR2 (germline): MDHEN, SYDVKM. CDR3 size: 12 residues. CDR3 in amino acids: CASSPDSYEQYF. CDR3 nucleotides: TGTGCCAGCAGCCCGGACAGCTACGAGCAGTACTTC.

Note on this clone: A read error may account for a junction end that differs from germline. CDR3 nucleotide sequence: TGTTCCAGCAGCTCCCCAGGGGTGGGGGGGCGTGGGGTACACGAGCAGTACTTC. Protein: CSSSSPGVGGRGVHEQYF. J is TRBJ2-7 and V is TRBV7-9; perhaps TRBD2 as D (7 bases). The CDR3 spans 18 residues. CDR1 is SEHNR, CDR2 FQNEAQ, per germline (reference sequence).

The CDR3 DNA follows: TGTGCCAGCAGCGGTTCGGCTGGAAACACCATATATTTT. Amino acids: CASSGSAGNTIYF. The rearrangement joins TRBV7-2 to TRBJ1-3; D ambiguous. The CDR3 loop spans 13 amino acids. CDR1 and CDR2 (germline): SGHTA, FQGNSA. V shed 5 bases and J shed 2 bases, with 7 bases lying between them.

The gene calls are TRBV5-4 and TRBJ1-2, with 8 positions matching TRBD1. Trimming took 4 bases from V and 0 from J; bases not matched to a gene: 5. CDR1 SGHNT and CDR2 YYREEE come from the germline V gene (reference sequence). The CDR3 spans 15 residues. CDR3 DNA: TGTGCCAGCAGCGGGGGGACAGGCGCTAACTATGGCTACACCTTC. As protein: CASSGGTGANYGYTF.

The chain joins TRBV25-1 to TRBJ2-7; possible D gene TRBD1, 6 bases. Germline loops: CDR1 MGHDK, CDR2 SYGVNS. This CDR3 spans 13 amino acids. Trimming cost V 5 bases and J 3 bases, with 11 bases left between them. CDR3 in amino acids: CASSRGQVYEQYF. CDR3 sequence (DNA): TGTGCCAGCAGTCGGGGACAAGTCTACGAGCAGTACTTC.

This sequence joins TRBV6-1 and TRBJ1-5; 7 bases match TRBD1. The ends lost 0 bases at V and 6 bases at J; junction bases unmatched: 8. CDR3 size: 16 residues. Germline V gene lookup returns CDR1 MNHNS and CDR2 SASEGT. Written as DNA, the CDR3 is TGTGCCAGCAGTGAAGCGCTAGGGACAGCAAGTCAGCCCCAGCATTTT. Its protein is CASSEALGTASQPQHF.

V is TRBV29-1 and J is TRBJ2-5; 7 positions agree with TRBD2. The CDR3 contains 14 residues. CDR1 is SQVTM, CDR2 ANQGSEA, per germline. Trimming removed 5 bases from V and 5 bases from J; junction bases left unmatched: 11. The chain's CDR3 is CSVLLLADPETQYF. In DNA form, the CDR3 reads TGCAGCGTTCTTTTGCTAGCGGATCCGGAGACCCAGTACTTC.